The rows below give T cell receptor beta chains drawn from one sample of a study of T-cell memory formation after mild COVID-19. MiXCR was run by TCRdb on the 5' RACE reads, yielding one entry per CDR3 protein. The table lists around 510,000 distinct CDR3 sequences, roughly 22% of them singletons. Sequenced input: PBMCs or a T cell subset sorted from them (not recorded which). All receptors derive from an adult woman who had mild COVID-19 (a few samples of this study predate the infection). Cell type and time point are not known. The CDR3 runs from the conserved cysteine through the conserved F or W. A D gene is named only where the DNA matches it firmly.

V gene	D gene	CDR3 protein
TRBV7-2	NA	CASSSLPEAFF
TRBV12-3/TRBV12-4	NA	CASCFSPPGNTIYF
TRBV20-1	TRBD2	CSVKLASGVTDTQYF
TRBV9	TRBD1	CASTPAGGLNTEAFF
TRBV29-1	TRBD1	CSVELGEPGQGTKETQYF
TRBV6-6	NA	CASSYSMTANYGYTF
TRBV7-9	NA	CASSLGGDIQETQYF
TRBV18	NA	CASSPRGGVTSTDTQYF
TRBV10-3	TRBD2	CAISRTSGDQETQYF
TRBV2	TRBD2	CASRGLAGGVYEQYF
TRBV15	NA	CATSRDSGHRINEQFF
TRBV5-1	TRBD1	CASSHRQGGYNEQFF
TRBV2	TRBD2	CASSKQLAGDYNEQFF
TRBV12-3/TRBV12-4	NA	CASSLGGAGEAFF
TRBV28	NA	CASSFITQGPGTEAFF
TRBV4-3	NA	CASSPEGRMTYNEQFF
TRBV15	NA	CATNLDGLSNQPQHF
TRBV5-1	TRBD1	CASSWEKNRGLGGYTF
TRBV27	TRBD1	CASSSWTGHGYTF
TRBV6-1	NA	CASKPRGGTDTQYF